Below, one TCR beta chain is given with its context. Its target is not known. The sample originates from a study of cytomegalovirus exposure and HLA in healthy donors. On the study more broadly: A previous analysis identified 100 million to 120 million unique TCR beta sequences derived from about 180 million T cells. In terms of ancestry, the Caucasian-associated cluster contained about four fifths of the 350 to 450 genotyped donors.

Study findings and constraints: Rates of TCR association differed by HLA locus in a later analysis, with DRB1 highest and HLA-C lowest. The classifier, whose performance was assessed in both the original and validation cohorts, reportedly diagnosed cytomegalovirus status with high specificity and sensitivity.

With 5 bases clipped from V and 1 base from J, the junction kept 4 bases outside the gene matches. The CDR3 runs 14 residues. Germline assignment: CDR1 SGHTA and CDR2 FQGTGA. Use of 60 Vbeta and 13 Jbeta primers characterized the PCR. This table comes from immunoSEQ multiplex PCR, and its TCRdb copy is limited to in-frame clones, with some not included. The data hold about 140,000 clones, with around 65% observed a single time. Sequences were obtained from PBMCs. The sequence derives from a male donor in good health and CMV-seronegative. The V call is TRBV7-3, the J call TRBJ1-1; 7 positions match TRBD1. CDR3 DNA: TGTGCCAGCAGCCTAAGGGGGCGGAACACTGAAGCTTTCTTT. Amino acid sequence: CASSLRGRNTEAFF.